This section outlines one T cell receptor beta chain sequence together with its context. Its antigen is still unknown. Base qualities are not recorded, but no much larger clone differs from it by a single base. The sample originates from a study of glioma-infiltrating T cells after dendritic cell vaccination (dated by TCRdb to about 2016). For the study in its entirety: The cohort comprised about 15 glioblastoma patients from Phase I and II dendritic cell vaccination trials, 9 newly diagnosed and 6 with recurrent disease. Autologous tumor lysate-pulsed dendritic cell vaccination was administered to the patients between about 2003 and 2013. The vaccine was prepared from monocyte-derived dendritic cells that were cultured for more than six days with IL-4 and GM-CSF and then pulsed overnight with autologous tumor lysate. Three intradermal dendritic cell vaccine injections were administered to patients at biweekly intervals in the arm below the axilla. Deep sequencing of TCR beta CDR3 regions was used to quantify tumor-infiltrating lymphocyte content and compare tumor and blood repertoires in dendritic cell-vaccinated glioblastoma patients. TCR sequencing metrics, including TIL content and tumor-blood repertoire overlap, were correlated with survival after dendritic cell vaccination.

The CDR3 spans 16 residues, from the cysteine through the phenylalanine. This entry keeps only the CDR3 DNA: 48 bases, framed from base 1. Between the V and J ends, shortened by 4 bases and 5 bases respectively, the junction contains 20 bases. Per the germline V gene, SGHNT is the CDR1 and YENEEA is the CDR2. The time point label on this specimen signifies: after dendritic cell vaccination, including at tumor progression/relapse. Patients were selected for having adequate residual fresh-frozen tumor tissue and more than two years of available survival data. None of the glioblastoma patients carried an isocitrate dehydrogenase mutation, although molecular status otherwise varied. PBMC were collected before vaccination, two weeks after the third vaccination, and at tumor progression when it occurred. Genomic DNA was extracted with the Qiagen DNeasy Blood extraction Kit. The investigation overall reported the following: The three-group TCR overlap response model was described as speculative and requiring prospective validation. The cohort was small and heterogeneous, and full blood and tumor sets were available for few patients, with initial-recurrent tumor pairs available for even fewer patients. TCR clonality showed no direct relationship with survival, which suggests that a diverse polyclonal response may matter. Higher estimated pretreatment TIL content predicted longer time to progression and overall survival after dendritic cell vaccination.

The immunoSEQ assay amplified TCRB CDR3 regions from roughly 2 micrograms of genomic DNA, or from all available DNA when less than that amount was available. The multiplex PCR relied on 60 forward primers for TCR V beta segments and 13 reverse primers for J beta segments. To estimate reads per starting template, synthetic control templates were spiked into each sample at limiting dilution. Reads of 87 bp were generated by sequencing on the Illumina HiSeq System. Per the source publication's procedure: PCR and sequencing errors were removed by a nearest neighbor algorithm that merged closely related sequences. TCR overlap was measured as the percentage of unique tumor TCR beta sequences also present in the same patient's peripheral blood. TCRdb stores this immuneACCESS table with in-frame sequences only. Part of the clones is absent; in the studies checked, under half of the shortfall reflects unresolved V genes, and no reason is known for the rest. V, J and clone size derive from that table, while D and trimming were established from the DNA sequence. The sample table records fewer than 70,000 clones; roughly 84% of these occur just once. About 9% of the sample is taken by the ten largest.

The material was blood, obtained after dendritic cell vaccination. Rearrangement joined TRBV11-3 to TRBJ2-5; the best D guess is TRBD2, with 6 bases matching. This sequence originates from a human donor with glioblastoma. The nucleotides are TGTGCCAGCAGCTCGGCCCTGGGACTTCCCAAGGAGACCCAGTACTTC. Its amino acids are CASSSALGLPKETQYF.